This T cell receptor (beta chain) was recovered during a study of radiotherapy plus CTLA-4 blockade in lung cancer. Per the germline V gene, CDR1 is SNHLY and CDR2 is FYNNEI. The ends lost 8 bases at V and 5 bases at J; junction bases unmatched: 11. This CDR3 is 15 amino acids long. Profiled with immunoSEQ multiplex PCR; TCRdb holds only in-frame clones, not every one. The sample lists about 120,000 clones, 75% to 90% seen once, with 6.9% in the top ten. This chain links TRBV2 with TRBJ1-2; TRBD1 matches at 10 bases. This receptor was identified in a human donor with non-small cell lung cancer that progressed on radiotherapy plus ipilimumab. The sample was peripheral blood, taken from a patient treated with radiotherapy plus ipilimumab. CDR3 sequence (DNA): TGTGCCAGCCGCGGCGACAGGGGGCATGGGTATGGCTACACCTTC. Encoded protein: CASRGDRGHGYGYTF.